This is a list of T cell receptor beta chains from one sample in a study of regulatory T cells in long-lasting Graves disease. TCRdb re-analysed the multiplex PCR reads in MiXCR, keeping a single row per CDR3 protein. Of roughly 610,000 distinct CDR3 sequences listed, approximately 16% are singletons. A further study also used this sample, focusing on T cells in Graves' hyperthyroidism and ophthalmopathy.

Sequenced material: peripheral blood mononuclear cells (PBMCs), taken at new diagnosis, from a patient treated with antithyroid drugs. The receptor source for this set is a man aged 18 to 30 with Graves disease. Each CDR3 is given without its conserved first and last residue. The D gene is left open where the match is weak.

J: TRBJ2-3; V: TRBV3-1; D: TRBD1; CDR3: ASSTSGTGGTDTQY
J: TRBJ1-1; V: TRBV7-2; D: NA; CDR3: ASSLVGGRTEAF
J: TRBJ2-5; V: TRBV20-1; D: NA; CDR3: SANGIGSQETQY
J: TRBJ2-1; V: TRBV28; D: NA; CDR3: ASKDGGPRNNEQF
J: TRBJ2-5; V: TRBV15; D: TRBD1; CDR3: ATSTTGGAEETQY
J: TRBJ2-5; V: TRBV7-3; D: NA; CDR3: ASSLHGSWTQY
J: NA; V: TRBV5-1; D: NA; CDR3: ASSLSIRESFYEQY
J: TRBJ1-1; V: TRBV20-1; D: TRBD1; CDR3: SAPDRVAEAF
J: TRBJ1-2; V: TRBV12-3/TRBV12-4; D: NA; CDR3: ASSLNSNYGYT
J: TRBJ1-1; V: TRBV7-9; D: NA; CDR3: ASSLSWEAF
J: TRBJ2-4; V: TRBV12-3/TRBV12-4; D: NA; CDR3: ASRPPGNIQY
J: TRBJ1-6; V: TRBV11-2; D: TRBD1; CDR3: ASSFSHRDSDNSPLH
J: TRBJ1-1; V: TRBV29-1; D: NA; CDR3: SVETWRGSSTEAF
J: TRBJ2-1; V: TRBV27; D: TRBD1; CDR3: ASSGQGILDEQF
J: TRBJ2-5; V: TRBV29-1; D: NA; CDR3: SVAGTLRQETQY
J: TRBJ2-7; V: TRBV13; D: TRBD1; CDR3: ASSLESDRDNGEQY
J: TRBJ1-3; V: TRBV5-1; D: NA; CDR3: ASSARSGSGNTIY
J: TRBJ2-1; V: TRBV15; D: TRBD2; CDR3: ATSRDAFTSGSRNEQF
J: TRBJ2-2; V: TRBV10-3; D: NA; CDR3: AISESAAETRGELF
J: TRBJ2-7; V: TRBV27; D: TRBD1; CDR3: ASSLSRWDRNGYEQY
J: TRBJ2-7; V: TRBV7-8; D: NA; CDR3: ASSHPPGSSYEQY
J: TRBJ1-2; V: TRBV19; D: NA; CDR3: ASSTPGHIGGIYGYT
J: TRBJ2-1; V: TRBV7-8; D: NA; CDR3: ASSPQWGNEQF
J: TRBJ1-1; V: TRBV6-2/TRBV6-3; D: NA; CDR3: ASSYSGVNTEAF
J: TRBJ1-3; V: TRBV20-1; D: NA; CDR3: SARGGGGVRDTIY
J: TRBJ2-7; V: TRBV5-8; D: TRBD1; CDR3: ASSLAWTGDSYEQY
J: TRBJ1-4; V: TRBV2; D: NA; CDR3: ASSFDRPEKLF
J: TRBJ2-3; V: TRBV28; D: TRBD1; CDR3: ASSTNRGFTDTQY
J: TRBJ1-2; V: TRBV19; D: NA; CDR3: ASSMARNGYT
J: TRBJ2-7; V: TRBV27; D: NA; CDR3: ASSSARRSYEQY
J: TRBJ2-7; V: TRBV6-2/TRBV6-3; D: NA; CDR3: ASSYVGYEQY
J: TRBJ2-7; V: TRBV3-1; D: NA; CDR3: ASSPVLSYEQY
J: TRBJ2-2; V: TRBV2; D: TRBD2; CDR3: ASSVAGETGELF
J: TRBJ1-5; V: TRBV29-1; D: TRBD1; CDR3: SVSFGGQGVNQPQH
J: TRBJ2-1; V: TRBV28; D: NA; CDR3: ASGGREQF
J: TRBJ2-7; V: TRBV20-1; D: TRBD1; CDR3: SAKGQGAYEQY
J: TRBJ1-1; V: TRBV27; D: NA; CDR3: ASSYRGAQTEAF
J: TRBJ2-7; V: TRBV3-1; D: NA; CDR3: ASSDAGLYEQY
J: TRBJ2-7; V: TRBV6-1; D: TRBD2; CDR3: ASSSEGLAPLYEQY
J: TRBJ2-3; V: TRBV15; D: NA; CDR3: ATRGGPLQY
J: TRBJ2-7; V: TRBV6-2/TRBV6-3; D: TRBD2; CDR3: ASSEGGTRGYEQY
J: TRBJ1-1; V: TRBV25-1; D: NA; CDR3: ASSEARGPEAF
J: TRBJ1-6; V: TRBV9; D: TRBD1; CDR3: ASRPSTGINSPLH
J: TRBJ1-2; V: TRBV29-1; D: TRBD1; CDR3: SVVSGGAGYT
J: TRBJ2-7; V: TRBV6-1; D: NA; CDR3: ASSPGTGVLNGEQR
J: TRBJ1-1; V: TRBV12-3/TRBV12-4; D: TRBD1; CDR3: ASSLGIGQGEAF
J: TRBJ2-5; V: TRBV3-1; D: NA; CDR3: ASSQDGASLTNGETQY
J: TRBJ2-2; V: TRBV12-3/TRBV12-4; D: NA; CDR3: ASRGTSVTGGLF
J: TRBJ2-3; V: TRBV20-1; D: TRBD2; CDR3: SARGSGRGTDTQY
J: TRBJ1-1; V: TRBV7-2; D: NA; CDR3: ASSLAPGRGLGTEAF
J: TRBJ1-1; V: TRBV2; D: TRBD1; CDR3: ASNYPPGGNTEAF
J: TRBJ2-2; V: TRBV18; D: NA; CDR3: ASSTYSGEANTGELF
J: TRBJ1-2; V: TRBV19; D: NA; CDR3: ASTVGPYGYT
J: TRBJ2-5; V: TRBV2; D: NA; CDR3: ASRAPQVLQETQY
J: TRBJ1-1; V: TRBV7-9; D: TRBD1; CDR3: ASSRRPGQGIMNTEAF
J: TRBJ2-7; V: TRBV28; D: NA; CDR3: ASSFLNGLLEQY
J: TRBJ2-2; V: TRBV11-1; D: NA; CDR3: ASSGVVQNTGELF
J: TRBJ2-1; V: TRBV12-3/TRBV12-4; D: TRBD1; CDR3: ASSLLGGTYNEQF
J: TRBJ2-1; V: TRBV5-6; D: NA; CDR3: ASSPGFSYNEQF
J: TRBJ2-2; V: TRBV6-4; D: TRBD1; CDR3: ASSDGTGSGELF